Following are 29 T cell receptor beta chains from one sample sequenced in a study of Ad26.COV2.S vaccination and SARS-CoV-2 variants. The treatment denotes: some 19 received Ad26.COV2.S at low or high dose, single or two shots; several received placebo; per-sample allocation not given. The investigators took samples on day 63 after the first vaccine or placebo injection. The protocol was immunoSEQ multiplex PCR, while the TCRdb copy is restricted to in-frame clones and leaves out a portion. The sample consists of 380,000 or so clones, 70% to 90% of them appearing once. The sample in question was peripheral blood, obtained in a trial of Ad26.COV2.S vaccine versus placebo. The receptors come from a person aged 18-65 years who received the Ad26.COV2.S COVID-19 vaccine or a placebo.

The chain couples TRBV27 to TRBJ2-5; tentative D call: TRBD2 (5 bases). Trimming left V 5 bases short and J 5 bases short, with 15 bases between. Germline CDR1 MNHEY, CDR2 SMNVEV (reference sequence). The length of the CDR3 is 14 residues. CDR3: CASSPLGEWETQYF. DNA of the CDR3: TGTGCCAGCAGTCCCCTTGGGGAGTGGGAGACCCAGTACTTC.

The V call is TRBV4-1, the J call TRBJ1-5; no clear D gene. The CDR3 extends over 16 amino acids. The germline gives CDR1 MGHRA, CDR2 YSYEKL. V gave up 1 base and J gave up 3 bases, with 13 bases separating them. The CDR3: CASSQGARVLNQPQHF. The CDR3 bases are TGCGCCAGCAGCCAAGGGGCAAGGGTCCTCAATCAGCCCCAGCATTTT.

This clone has only a few counts. The V and J genes are TRBV11-3 and TRBJ1-5; D remains ambiguous. The CDR3 has 13 residues. The germline gives CDR1 SGHNT, CDR2 YENEEA. V lost 0 bases, J lost 3 bases, and 3 bases lay in between. Here the CDR3 reads CASSLDYNQPQHF. In DNA form, the CDR3 reads TGTGCCAGCAGCTTAGATTACAATCAGCCCCAGCATTTT. The full variable domain, rest sourced from reference TRBV11-3 and TRBJ1-5, is EAGVVQSPRYKIIEKKQPVAFWCNPISGHNTLYWYLQNLGQGPELLIRYENEEAVDDSQLPKDRFSAERLKGVDSTLKIQPAELGDSAVYLCASSLDYNQPQHFGDGTRLSIL.

The genes are TRBV2 and TRBJ1-3; D is undetermined. The V gene lost 5 bases and the J gene lost 0 bases, with 5 bases spanning the gap. Germline V lookup: CDR1 SNHLY, CDR2 FYNNEI. This CDR3 contains 13 residues. Written as DNA, the CDR3 is TGTGCCAGCAGTTCAAGCTCTGGAAACACCATATATTTT. Its translation is CASSSSSGNTIYF. Variable domain in full (rest from reference TRBV2 and TRBJ1-3): EPEVTQTPSHQVTQMGQEVILRCVPISNHLYFYWYRQILGQKVEFLVSFYNNEISEKSEIFDDQFSVERPDGSNFTLKIRSTKLEDSAMYFCASSSSSGNTIYFGEGSWLTVV.

The chain recombines TRBV27 with TRBJ1-1; TRBD1 might be the D (5 bases). The CDR3 runs to 14 residues. Germline lookup yields CDR1 MNHEY and CDR2 SMNVEV (reference sequence). V dropped 2 bases and J dropped 2 bases, with 9 bases sitting between them. The DNA for the CDR3 is TGTGCCAGCAGTTTAGGGGCTCTAAACACTGAAGCTTTCTTT. This translates into CASSLGALNTEAFF.

The genes are TRBV28 and TRBJ2-3; D uncertain. Trimming removed 5 bases at V and 0 bases at J, with 6 bases between. The CDR3 is 13 residues long. The germline V gene has CDR1 MDHEN and CDR2 SYDVKM. The CDR3 coding sequence is TGTGCCAGCAGTCCCCCGAGCACAGATACGCAGTATTTT. Protein sequence: CASSPPSTDTQYF.

The chain couples TRBV5-4 to TRBJ2-7, with unresolved D. The germline V and J ends were trimmed by 3 bases and 7 bases, with 14 bases remaining between them. Germline V lookup: CDR1 SGHNT, CDR2 YYREEE (reference sequence). CDR3 size: 13 residues. This CDR3 is CASSSGSSREQYF. CDR3 in DNA: TGTGCCAGCAGCTCCGGATCGTCGAGGGAGCAGTACTTC.

This clone was detected a few times. The chain is built from TRBV27 and TRBJ2-1; 10 positions agree with TRBD2. Germline V CDR1 and CDR2: MNHEY, SMNVEV (reference sequence). The V gene end was trimmed by 6 bases and the J gene end by 7 bases; junction bases not matched to a gene: 15. The length of the CDR3 is 17 residues. DNA for the CDR3: TGTGCCAGCAGCCGGGCTAGCGGGAGTCAGGGGGTAAATGAGCAGTTCTTC. It is translated as CASSRASGSQGVNEQFF.

The chain links TRBV24-1 to TRBJ2-1, with unresolved D. The CDR3 loop spans 14 amino acids. The V gene's germline CDR1 is KGHDR and CDR2 SFDVKD. V was shortened by 1 base and J by 5 bases, with 8 bases between the two germline ends. For the CDR3, the DNA is TGTGCCACCAGTGATTTATGGGCAGACAATGAGCAGTTCTTC. This sequence encodes CATSDLWADNEQFF.

The V gene is TRBV7-9, the J gene TRBJ1-2; 8 nucleotides agree with TRBD1. This CDR3 comprises 15 residues. Germline CDR1 and CDR2: SEHNR and FQNEAQ (reference sequence). The V gene end was trimmed by 5 bases and the J gene end by 4 bases; junction bases not matched to a gene: 9. DNA for the CDR3: TGTGCCAGCAGCGACGGACAGGGACGGGTCTATGGCTACACCTTC. Translation: CASSDGQGRVYGYTF. The full variable domain, completed using reference TRBV7-9 and TRBJ1-2, is DTGVSQNPRHKITKRGQNVTFRCDPISEHNRLYWYRQTLGQGPEFLTYFQNEAQLEKSRLLSDRFSAERPKGSFSTLEIQRTEQGDSAMYLCASSDGQGRVYGYTFGSGTRLTVV.

In its sample, this clone was seen a few times. The rearrangement uses TRBV12-5 and TRBJ1-2; 7 bases are a match to TRBD1. With V trimmed by 5 bases and J by 3 bases, 9 bases remained unmatched. CDR1 is LGHNT, CDR2 FRNRAP, per germline. The CDR3 runs to 15 residues. CDR3 residues: CASGPDRAIDYGYTF. CDR3 sequence (DNA): TGTGCTAGTGGTCCAGACAGGGCAATCGACTATGGCTACACCTTC.

J is TRBJ1-6 and V is TRBV3-1 (or the pseudogene TRBV3-2); 8 nucleotides align to TRBD1. The V gene end was trimmed by 3 bases and the J gene end by 5 bases; junction bases not matched to a gene: 9. The CDR3 extends over 17 amino acids. Germline CDR1 LGHDT, CDR2 YNNKEL (reference sequence). CDR3 DNA: TGTGCCAGCAGCCAGCGGGACAGGCCAAAGGATAATTCACCCCTCCACTTT. Translating it yields CASSQRDRPKDNSPLHF.

This chain uses TRBV7-9 with TRBJ2-5; the match to TRBD1 covers 7 bases. Germline CDR1 and CDR2: SEHNR and FQNEAQ (reference sequence). The CDR3 length is 16 residues. Losses at the gene ends were 7 bases for V and 1 base for J; bases not matched to a gene: 12. This chain's CDR3 is CASTILHGTAQETQYF. In DNA form, the CDR3 reads TGTGCCAGCACGATCCTTCATGGGACAGCCCAAGAGACCCAGTACTTC.

The chain couples TRBV28 to TRBJ1-5; 7 bases align to TRBD1. This CDR3 has 16 residues. Germline values: CDR1 MDHEN, CDR2 SYDVKM. Trimming at V came to 5 bases and at J to 2 bases, leaving 9 bases not matched to a gene. In DNA, the CDR3 is TGTGCCAGCAGTCCAGAACCCGGGACAGGCAATCAGCCCCAGCATTTT. Translated: CASSPEPGTGNQPQHF.

The genes are TRBV27 and TRBJ1-5; TRBD1 aligns across 7 bases. With V trimmed by 5 bases and J by 0 bases, 7 bases remained unmatched. The length of the CDR3 is 16 residues. Germline lookup yields CDR1 MNHEY and CDR2 SMNVEV (reference sequence). CDR3 in amino acids: CASSPLDRVSNQPQHF. In DNA form, the CDR3 reads TGTGCCAGCAGTCCGCTCGACAGGGTTAGCAATCAGCCCCAGCATTTT.

The chain has TRBV19 and TRBJ2-6, with 10 bases lining up with TRBD1. With 7 bases clipped from V and 1 base from J, the junction kept 10 bases outside the gene matches. CDR1 LNHDA and CDR2 SQIVND come from the germline V gene (reference sequence). CDR3 length: 18 amino acids. The CDR3 is CASNLLGTGASGANVLTF. CDR3 nucleotide sequence: TGTGCCAGTAACCTGCTAGGGACAGGGGCTTCTGGGGCCAACGTCCTGACTTTC.

This clone occurred once. This sequence joins TRBV21-1 and TRBJ1-1; TRBD1 is the table's D call and was not checked against the DNA. TRBV21-1 is a pseudogene locus. The CDR3 is made up of 14 amino acids. CDR3 coding DNA: TGTGCCAGCAGCCCTCCCCCCAGGGGGCCGGTCGCTTTCTTT. Its translation: CASSPPPRGPVAFF.

This sequence joins TRBV7-8 and TRBJ2-3; D not certain. The CDR3 runs to 14 residues. V was pared by 4 bases and J by 4 bases, with 12 bases between. CDR1 is SGHVS and CDR2 is FQNEAQ in the germline V gene. The CDR3 protein is CASSSQPAPDTQYF. CDR3 in DNA: TGTGCCAGCAGCTCCCAACCGGCCCCAGATACGCAGTATTTT.

The rearrangement links TRBV6-5 to TRBJ1-5; possibly TRBD1 for D (5 bases). This CDR3 is built from 16 residues. The V and J ends lost 2 bases and 2 bases respectively, with 13 bases between them. Germline V gives CDR1 MNHEY, CDR2 SVGAGI. The CDR3: CASSYHRPEGNQPQHF. CDR3 in DNA: TGTGCCAGCAGTTACCACAGGCCTGAAGGCAATCAGCCCCAGCATTTT.

This clone has a single count. The chain recombines TRBV27 with TRBJ1-6; D gene uncertain. The V and J ends lost 5 bases and 8 bases respectively, with 10 bases between them. The CDR3 is 13 residues long. Germline CDR1 and CDR2: MNHEY and SMNVEV (reference sequence). The CDR3 DNA sequence: TGTGCCAGCAGTGGAGTAGTGGATTCACCCCTCCACTTT. Translation: CASSGVVDSPLHF.

The chain has TRBV4-1 and TRBJ1-4; D remains ambiguous. Trimming shortened V by 0 bases and J by 8 bases, and 4 bases separated the two germline ends. The CDR3 has 12 amino acids. CDR1 is MGHRA and CDR2 is YSYEKL in the germline V gene. The CDR3 sequence is CASSQETEKLFF. For the CDR3, the DNA is TGCGCCAGCAGCCAAGAAACCGAAAAACTGTTTTTT.

This chain connects TRBV5-1 to TRBJ1-1; the D is unclear. CDR3 length: 13 amino acids. The ends were cut back, 0 bases at V and 0 bases at J, with 3 bases in the middle. Germline CDR1 and CDR2: SGHRS and YFSETQ. Here the CDR3 reads CASSLDVNTEAFF. The CDR3 DNA follows: TGCGCCAGCAGCTTGGATGTGAACACTGAAGCTTTCTTT.

This clone appeared once. CDR3 DNA: TGTGCCAGTAGAAGGACGGGAGGCTACACTGAAGCTTTCTTT. Translating it yields CASRRTGGYTEAFF. V and J are TRBV19 and TRBJ1-1; no clear D gene. V lost 6 bases, J lost 3 bases, and 14 bases lay in between. Germline V gene sequence: CDR1 LNHDA, CDR2 SQIVND (reference sequence). The CDR3 loop spans 14 amino acids.

The rearrangement uses TRBV19 and TRBJ1-4; 7 bases are shared with TRBD1. Per the germline V gene, CDR1 is LNHDA and CDR2 is SQIVND (reference sequence). The CDR3 totals 20 residues. V lost 4 bases to trimming and J lost 2 bases; unmatched junction nucleotides: 19. In nucleotides, the CDR3 is TGTGCCAGTAGTACCCCCCGACAGGGAGTGGGGGAGGCCACTAATGAAAAACTGTTTTTT. It yields the protein CASSTPRQGVGEATNEKLFF.

This chain joins TRBV4-1 and TRBJ2-5; 11 nucleotides match TRBD1. J lost 1 base, V lost 1 base, and 8 bases had no gene match. The CDR3 extends over 18 amino acids. Germline CDR1 reads MGHRA; CDR2 reads YSYEKL. The CDR3 nucleotides read TGCGCCAGCAGCCAAGTTAATACCGGGACAGGGGGCCAAGAGACCCAGTACTTC. This translates into CASSQVNTGTGGQETQYF.

A single count supports this clone. J is TRBJ2-3 and V is TRBV7-3; 10 bases map to TRBD2. This CDR3 comprises 18 residues. CDR1 is SGHTA, CDR2 FQGTGA, per germline. V lost 5 bases and J lost 4; bases outside the gene matches: 15. The CDR3 region has the DNA TGTGCCAGCAGCCCCCAGGGAAAAAGCGGGAGGGTCGCAGATACGCAGTATTTT. It is translated as CASSPQGKSGRVADTQYF.

In DNA form, the CDR3 reads TGCGCCAGCAGCCAAGATCGAGGGCAGGGAGGTGGAAAACTGTTTTTT. It yields the protein CASSQDRGQGGGKLFF. This chain joins TRBV4-3 and TRBJ1-4, with D perhaps TRBD1 (5 bases). Germline V lookup: CDR1 LGHNA, CDR2 YSLEER. The CDR3 is 16 residues long. V dropped 0 bases and J dropped 10 bases, with 18 bases sitting between them.

The chain is built from TRBV9 and TRBJ1-6; D gene ambiguous. The germline CDR1 and CDR2 sequences are SGDLS and YYNGEE. V shed 4 bases and J shed 4 bases, with 12 bases lying between them. The CDR3 sequence is 15 residues long. This CDR3 is CASSTRTEYNSPLHF. The CDR3 DNA follows: TGTGCCAGCAGCACGAGGACCGAGTATAATTCACCCCTCCACTTT.

The rearrangement links TRBV7-2 to TRBJ1-1, with TRBD1 matching over 7 bases. The J segment lost 3 bases and the V segment lost 5 bases, leaving 6 bases of the junction unmatched. Germline V gives CDR1 SGHTA, CDR2 FQGNSA. The CDR3 has 14 amino acids. As DNA, the CDR3 is TGTGCCAGCAGCGCAGACAGGGCCCACACTGAAGCTTTCTTT. It encodes CASSADRAHTEAFF. Together with reference TRBV7-2 and TRBJ1-1, the CDR3 gives the full variable domain: GAGVSQSPSNKVTEKGKDVELRCDPISGHTALYWYRQSLGQGLEFLIYFQGNSAPDKSGLPSDRFSAERTGGSVSTLTIQRTQQEDSAVYLCASSADRAHTEAFFGQGTRLTVV.